What follows are 6 T cell receptor beta chains derived from one specimen sequenced in a study of blood T cell repertoires in COVID-19. Assay used: immunoSEQ multiplex PCR; TCRdb lists only in-frame clones, some missing. Here the sample spans about 430,000 clones, 85% to 90% being singletons. Sequencing was performed on peripheral blood. All receptors derive from a man between 18 and 35 years old with COVID-19, enrolled during active disease.

This rearrangement joins TRBV3-1 (or the pseudogene TRBV3-2) to TRBJ2-5, with D maybe TRBD1 (5 bases). CDR1 and CDR2 (germline): LGHDT, YNNKEL (reference sequence). The ends were cut back, 4 bases at V and 1 base at J, with 13 bases in the middle. The CDR3 covers 15 residues. The CDR3 protein is CASSRYRQGQETQYF. CDR3 nucleotide sequence: TGTGCCAGCAGCCGTTACCGGCAGGGCCAAGAGACCCAGTACTTC.

The V and J genes are TRBV5-1 and TRBJ2-3; 7 positions match TRBD2. The CDR3 loop spans 15 amino acids. The junction had 6 bases not matched to a gene; V was cut back by 4 bases and J by 1 base. Germline loops: CDR1 SGHRS, CDR2 YFSETQ. CDR3 DNA sequence: TGCGCCAGCAGCCCCCCTCGGGAGGGCACAGATACGCAGTATTTT. This codes for CASSPPREGTDTQYF.

This chain uses TRBV6-5 with TRBJ1-3, with 10 bases aligning to TRBD1. This CDR3 is 15 amino acids long. Germline V lookup: CDR1 MNHEY, CDR2 SVGAGI. With V trimmed by 4 bases and J by 7 bases, 7 bases remained unmatched. As DNA, the CDR3 is TGTGCCAGCAGTTCGACCCGGACAGGGGGGAACACCATATATTTT. The encoded protein is CASSSTRTGGNTIYF.

The chain recombines TRBV11-2 with TRBJ2-1, with 11 bases lining up with TRBD2. The J segment lost 0 bases and the V segment lost 3 bases, leaving 7 bases of the junction unmatched. The CDR3 has 18 amino acids. The germline gives CDR1 SGHAT, CDR2 FQNNGV. CDR3 DNA: TGTGCCAGCAGCTTTAAACTAGCGGGGGAATACTCCTACAATGAGCAGTTCTTC. It yields the protein CASSFKLAGEYSYNEQFF.

This rearrangement joins TRBV3-1 (or the pseudogene TRBV3-2) to TRBJ2-4; 7 positions agree with TRBD2. The length of the CDR3 is 14 residues. Germline trimming cut 2 bases from V and 6 bases from J; bases unmatched to any gene: 4. Germline CDR1 LGHDT, CDR2 YNNKEL (reference sequence). This CDR3 reads CASSQSREGNIQYF. CDR3 DNA sequence: TGTGCCAGCAGCCAAAGCAGGGAGGGAAACATTCAGTACTTC.

The chain uses TRBV4-2 and TRBJ2-3; TRBD2 matches 8 bases. Germline loops: CDR1 LGHNA, CDR2 YNFKEQ. This CDR3 has 17 residues. Trimming cost V 1 base and J 6 bases; bases outside gene matches: 12. The CDR3 sequence is CASSQVRYNGGADTQYF. The DNA of the CDR3 is TGTGCCAGCAGCCAAGTCCGATACAACGGGGGGGCCGATACGCAGTATTTT.